The rows below give T cell receptor beta chains drawn from one sample of a study of shared clonotypes between healthy human individuals. Sequenced by immunoSEQ multiplex PCR; TCRdb stores in-frame clones only, minus some. Among under 2.5 million clones listed, around 90% were seen once. Sequenced material: naive CD4+ T cells from PBMCs. Source of these receptors: a man between 18 and 35 years old in good health. Some clones in this sample may be carry-over from other donors' samples. Both conserved end residues are part of each CDR3. The D gene is left open where the match is weak. Only some rows state a clone size, as once, few, many or a class for expanded clones.

V: TRBV11-2
length: 14
D: NA
size: NA
J: TRBJ2-7
DNA: TGTGCCAGCAGCTTAGCAGGGTCGGGCTACGAGCAGTACTTC
CDR3: CASSLAGSGYEQYF

V: TRBV13
length: 16
D: NA
size: NA
J: TRBJ2-7
DNA: TGTGCCAGCAGCCGGGGATATGATGGGGGAACCTACGAGCAGTACTTC
CDR3: CASSRGYDGGTYEQYF

V: TRBV5-1
length: 14
D: NA
size: NA
J: TRBJ2-1
DNA: TGCGCCAGCAGCTTGGGCCGTGGGGGCACTGAGCAGTTCTTC
CDR3: CASSLGRGGTEQFF

V: TRBV5-1
length: 16
D: NA
size: NA
J: TRBJ2-6
DNA: TGCGCCAGCAGCTTGGGAGCTGGGCTCGGGGCCAACGTCCTGACTTTC
CDR3: CASSLGAGLGANVLTF

V: TRBV28
length: 15
D: NA
size: NA
J: TRBJ1-5
DNA: TGTGCCAGCAGTTTACCAGGGGATGGCAATCAGCCCCAGCATTTT
CDR3: CASSLPGDGNQPQHF

V: TRBV30
length: 15
D: TRBD1
size: NA
J: TRBJ2-7
DNA: TGTGCCTGGAGTGCCGATTGGGACAGGGCCTACGAGCAGTACTTC
CDR3: CAWSADWDRAYEQYF

V: TRBV5-4
length: 12
D: NA
size: NA
J: TRBJ2-2
DNA: TGTGCCAGCAGCTTGGTTCGGGGGGAGCTGTTTTTT
CDR3: CASSLVRGELFF

V: TRBV14
length: 16
D: NA
size: NA
J: TRBJ2-1
DNA: TGTGCCAGCAGCCAAGATCTTCTGGGGTTTGGGGATGAGCAGTTCTTC
CDR3: CASSQDLLGFGDEQFF

V: TRBV7-3
length: 15
D: NA
size: NA
J: TRBJ1-1
DNA: TGTGCCAGCAGCTTAAGGCGGGGTTTGGACACTGAAGCTTTCTTT
CDR3: CASSLRRGLDTEAFF

V: TRBV19
length: 12
D: NA
size: few
J: TRBJ1-2
DNA: TGTGCCAGTAGTCCGTCGGTCTATGGCTACACCTTC
CDR3: CASSPSVYGYTF

V: TRBV5-1
length: 15
D: TRBD1
size: NA
J: TRBJ1-3
DNA: TGCGCCAGCAGCCCACCCGGGACAGGGGTAAACACCATATATTTT
CDR3: CASSPPGTGVNTIYF

V: TRBV21-1
length: 15
D: NA
size: NA
J: TRBJ1-4
DNA: TGTGCCAGCATCCAAAAGGGGACAGCCGGTGAAAAACTGTTTTTT
CDR3: CASIQKGTAGEKLFF

V: TRBV2
length: 16
D: TRBD1
size: NA
J: TRBJ1-2
DNA: TGTGCCAGCAGTGGGGACAGGGGGCGAGCTAACTATGGCTACACCTTC
CDR3: CASSGDRGRANYGYTF

V: TRBV21-1
length: 13
D: NA
size: NA
J: TRBJ1-5
DNA: TGTGCCAGCAGCAATCCGAACGGGGGGCCCCAGCATTTT
CDR3: CASSNPNGGPQHF

V: TRBV5-1
length: 16
D: NA
size: NA
J: TRBJ2-7
DNA: TGCGCCAGCAGCTTTTTTGTGTCCAGGGAGAACTACGAGCAGTACTTC
CDR3: CASSFFVSRENYEQYF

V: TRBV4-2
length: 17
D: TRBD2
size: NA
J: TRBJ2-3
DNA: TGTGCCAGCAGCCAAGACTTAGGCGGGAGGGCCGCAGATACGCAGTATTTT
CDR3: CASSQDLGGRAADTQYF

V: TRBV27
length: 15
D: NA
size: NA
J: TRBJ2-2
DNA: TGTGCCAGCAGTCCCTACATCGTTGGCACCGGGGAGCTGTTTTTT
CDR3: CASSPYIVGTGELFF

V: TRBV5-5
length: 11
D: NA
size: NA
J: TRBJ1-1
DNA: TGTGCCAGCAGCCCAAACACTGAAGCTTTCTTT
CDR3: CASSPNTEAFF

V: TRBV7-8
length: 15
D: NA
size: once
J: TRBJ2-1
DNA: TGTGCCAGCAGTCTCAGATTGCGGGCTGACAATGAGCAGTTCTTC
CDR3: CASSLRLRADNEQFF

V: TRBV18
length: 15
D: NA
size: NA
J: TRBJ1-3
DNA: TGTGCCAGCTCACCCGGAGGGGGGCCTGGAAACACCATATATTTT
CDR3: CASSPGGGPGNTIYF

V: TRBV28
length: 16
D: NA
size: few
J: TRBJ2-1
DNA: TGTGCCAGCAGTTTATTCGGAGGTAGCTCCTACAATGAGCAGTTCTTC
CDR3: CASSLFGGSSYNEQFF

V: TRBV9
length: 16
D: NA
size: NA
J: TRBJ2-5
DNA: TGTGCCAGCAGCGCGCCCGGAGTACTTCGTCAAGAGACCCAGTACTTC
CDR3: CASSAPGVLRQETQYF

V: TRBV2
length: 14
D: TRBD1
size: NA
J: TRBJ1-2
DNA: TGTGCCAGCACTGACGACAGGGCAGGGGGGGGCTACACCTTC
CDR3: CASTDDRAGGGYTF

V: TRBV5-1
length: 14
D: NA
size: NA
J: TRBJ1-6
DNA: TGCGCCAGCAGCTTGGAGGGGTGGCATTCACCCCTCCACTTT
CDR3: CASSLEGWHSPLHF

V: TRBV9
length: 15
D: TRBD1
size: NA
J: TRBJ1-1
DNA: TGTGCCAGCAGCCCGCCGTACAGGGGTATCACTGAAGCTTTCTTT
CDR3: CASSPPYRGITEAFF

V: TRBV27
length: 14
D: TRBD1
size: NA
J: TRBJ2-7
DNA: TGTGCCAGCAGCGGGGACAGAAGCTCCTACGAGCAGTACTTC
CDR3: CASSGDRSSYEQYF

V: TRBV2
length: 13
D: TRBD1
size: NA
J: TRBJ1-1
DNA: TGTGCCAGCAGCTTGGACAGGAGCACTGAAGCTTTCTTT
CDR3: CASSLDRSTEAFF

V: TRBV5-8
length: 13
D: TRBD2
size: NA
J: TRBJ2-3
DNA: TGTGCCAGCAGCTTGGGACTAGCGGATACGCAGTATTTT
CDR3: CASSLGLADTQYF

V: TRBV4-1
length: 15
D: NA
size: once
J: TRBJ2-7
DNA: TGCGCCAGCAGCCAAGCAGCGGTCAGTCTCTACGAGCAGTACTTC
CDR3: CASSQAAVSLYEQYF

V: TRBV7-3
length: 13
D: NA
size: NA
J: TRBJ1-1
DNA: TGTGCCAGCAGCTTAAGTCGGAACACTGAAGCTTTCTTT
CDR3: CASSLSRNTEAFF

V: TRBV12-5
length: 13
D: NA
size: NA
J: TRBJ1-3
DNA: TGTGCTAGTGGTCCGGACACTGGAAACACCATATATTTT
CDR3: CASGPDTGNTIYF

V: TRBV5-1
length: 18
D: TRBD2
size: NA
J: TRBJ2-1
DNA: TGCGCCAGCAGCTCGCAAGGACTAGCGGGGAGCTCCTACAATGAGCAGTTCTTC
CDR3: CASSSQGLAGSSYNEQFF

V: TRBV29-1
length: 16
D: TRBD1
size: NA
J: TRBJ2-3
DNA: TGCAGCGCTACCGGGTTGGGACAGGCAGTTACAGATACGCAGTATTTT
CDR3: CSATGLGQAVTDTQYF

V: TRBV5-1
length: 16
D: NA
size: NA
J: TRBJ2-1
DNA: TGCGCCAGCACGGTCGGGCCGGGGCACCTTTACAATGAGCAGTTCTTC
CDR3: CASTVGPGHLYNEQFF

V: TRBV27
length: 16
D: TRBD1
size: NA
J: TRBJ2-1
DNA: TGTGCCAGCAGTTTAAGGGACAGGGAAGCTTACAATGAGCAGTTCTTC
CDR3: CASSLRDREAYNEQFF

V: TRBV4-1
length: 18
D: NA
size: NA
J: TRBJ2-7
DNA: TGCGCCAGCAGCCCGGCGCGAGAGAAAACAGGGCCGGCCTACGAGCAGTACTTC
CDR3: CASSPAREKTGPAYEQYF

V: TRBV29-1
length: 13
D: TRBD1
size: few
J: TRBJ1-1
DNA: TGCAGCGTTGAGCAGGACAGGGTCACTGAAGCTTTCTTT
CDR3: CSVEQDRVTEAFF

V: TRBV5-1
length: 14
D: NA
size: once
J: TRBJ1-6
DNA: TGCGCCAGCAGCTTGGACAGGGCCAATTCACCCCTCCACTTT
CDR3: CASSLDRANSPLHF

V: TRBV29-1
length: 13
D: TRBD1
size: once
J: TRBJ1-5
DNA: TGCAGCGTCGCGGACAGGGCGGGTCAGCCCCAGCATTTT
CDR3: CSVADRAGQPQHF

V: TRBV5-4
length: 13
D: NA
size: once
J: TRBJ2-5
DNA: TGTGCCAGCAGTTACCTTACTGTGGAGACCCAGTACTTC
CDR3: CASSYLTVETQYF